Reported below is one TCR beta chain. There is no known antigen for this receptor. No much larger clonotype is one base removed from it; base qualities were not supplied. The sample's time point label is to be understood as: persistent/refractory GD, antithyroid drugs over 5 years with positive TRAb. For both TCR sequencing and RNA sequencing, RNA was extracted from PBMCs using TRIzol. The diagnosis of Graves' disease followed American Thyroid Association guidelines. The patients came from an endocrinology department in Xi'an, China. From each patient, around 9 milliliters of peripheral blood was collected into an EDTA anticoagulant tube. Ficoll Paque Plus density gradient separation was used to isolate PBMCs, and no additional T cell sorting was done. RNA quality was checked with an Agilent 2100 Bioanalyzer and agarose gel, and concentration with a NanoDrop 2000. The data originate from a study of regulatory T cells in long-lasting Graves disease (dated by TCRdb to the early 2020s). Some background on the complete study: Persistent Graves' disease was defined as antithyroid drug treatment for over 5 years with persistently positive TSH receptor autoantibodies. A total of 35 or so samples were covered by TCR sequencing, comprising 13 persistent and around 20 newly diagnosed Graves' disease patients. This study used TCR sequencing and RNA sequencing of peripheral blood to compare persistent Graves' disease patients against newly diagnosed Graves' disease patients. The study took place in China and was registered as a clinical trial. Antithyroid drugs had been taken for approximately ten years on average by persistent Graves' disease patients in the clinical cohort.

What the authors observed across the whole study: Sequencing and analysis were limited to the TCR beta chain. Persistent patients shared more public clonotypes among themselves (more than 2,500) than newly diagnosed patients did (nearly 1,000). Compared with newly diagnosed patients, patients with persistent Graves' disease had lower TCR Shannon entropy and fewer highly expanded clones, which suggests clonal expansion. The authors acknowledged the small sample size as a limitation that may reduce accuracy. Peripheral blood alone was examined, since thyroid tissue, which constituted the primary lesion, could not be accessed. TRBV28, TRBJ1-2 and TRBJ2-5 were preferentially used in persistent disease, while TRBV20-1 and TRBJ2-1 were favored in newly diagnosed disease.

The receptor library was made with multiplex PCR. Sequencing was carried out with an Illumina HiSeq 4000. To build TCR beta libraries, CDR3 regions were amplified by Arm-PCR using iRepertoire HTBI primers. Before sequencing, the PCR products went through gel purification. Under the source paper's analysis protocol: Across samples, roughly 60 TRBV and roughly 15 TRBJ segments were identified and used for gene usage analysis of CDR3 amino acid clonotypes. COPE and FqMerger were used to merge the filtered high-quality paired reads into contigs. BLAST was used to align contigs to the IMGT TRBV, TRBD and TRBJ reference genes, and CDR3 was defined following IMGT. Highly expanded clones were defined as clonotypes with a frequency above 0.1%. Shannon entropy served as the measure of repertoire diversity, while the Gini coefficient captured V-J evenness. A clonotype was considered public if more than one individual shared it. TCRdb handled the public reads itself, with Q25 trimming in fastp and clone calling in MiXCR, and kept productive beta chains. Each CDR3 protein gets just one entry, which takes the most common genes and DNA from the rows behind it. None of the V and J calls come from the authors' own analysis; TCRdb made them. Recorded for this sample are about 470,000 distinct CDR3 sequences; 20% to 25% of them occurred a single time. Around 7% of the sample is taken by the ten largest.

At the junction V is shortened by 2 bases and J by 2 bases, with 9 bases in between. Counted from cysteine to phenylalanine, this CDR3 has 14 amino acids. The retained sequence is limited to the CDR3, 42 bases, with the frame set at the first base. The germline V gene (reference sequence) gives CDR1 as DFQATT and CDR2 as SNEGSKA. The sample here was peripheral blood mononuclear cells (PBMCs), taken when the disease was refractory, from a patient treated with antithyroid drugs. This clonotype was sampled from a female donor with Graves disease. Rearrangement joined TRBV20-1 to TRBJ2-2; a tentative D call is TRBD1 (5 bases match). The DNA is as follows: TGCAGTGCTAGAACTCAGGGAAACACCGGGGAGCTGTTTTTT. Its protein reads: CSARTQGNTGELFF.